This T cell receptor (beta chain) was documented in a study of blood T cell repertoires in COVID-19. Study background: COVID-19 samples, acute and convalescent, were from the United States, Italy and Spain. PBMCs, B-cell-depleted T cells, or T cells provided the cDNA or gDNA that made up the material.

The authors' processing: Estimated nucleated cell counts came from reference gene primer amplification. Libraries were prepared by immunoSEQ multiplex PCR; TCRdb keeps only in-frame clonotypes and omits some of them. Clonal size and the V and J genes are those of that table, whereas D and trimming came from the DNA. This table has some 110,000 clones, 70% to 75% appearing once. Germline CDR1 reads LNHDA; CDR2 reads SQIVND (reference sequence). Trimming left V 2 bases short and J 5 bases short, with 6 bases between. The CDR3 loop spans 12 amino acids. The specimen sequenced was peripheral blood. V and J are TRBV19 and TRBJ1-2; D is undetermined. This receptor was taken from a human donor with acute or convalescent COVID-19. The donor label of this sample is uncertain. CDR3 loop: CASSIPGYGYTF. For the CDR3, the DNA is TGTGCCAGTAGTATACCGGGTTATGGCTACACCTTC.